These 19 T cell receptor beta chains were sequenced from one sample in a study of CD8 T cells in Susac syndrome. RNA amounts of 0.5 to 1 ug underwent reverse transcription with random hexamers. TCRdb used MiXCR to reprocess the immunoSEQ multiplex PCR reads, holding one entry per CDR3 protein. The sample records 110,000 to 150,000 distinct CDR3 sequences, around 95% being singletons. Sample: CD4+ T cells from PBMCs. The receptors were sampled from a human donor with Susac syndrome.

The rearrangement links TRBV9 to TRBJ2-3; D remains unclear. CDR3 length: 12 residues. Trimming pared 4 bases from V and 6 bases from J, leaving 9 bases between. The V gene's germline CDR1 is SGDLS and CDR2 YYNGEE. The CDR3 nucleotides are TGTGCCAGCAGCCAAGCCCCCGATACGCAGTATTTT. Translated: CASSQAPDTQYF.

This chain uses TRBV25-1 with TRBJ2-3; TRBD2 aligns across 10 bases. CDR1 and CDR2 from the germline V gene are MGHDK and SYGVNS. CDR3 length: 19 residues. Unmatched junction bases numbered 15, after V lost 3 bases and J lost 3 bases. The CDR3 nucleotides are TGTGCCAGCAGTGATGAGGGTCCCCGGACTAGCGGAGCAACAGATACGCAGTATTTT. Translating it yields CASSDEGPRTSGATDTQYF. The whole variable domain, filled in from reference TRBV25-1 and TRBJ2-3, reads EADIYQTPRYLVIGTGKKITLECSQTMGHDKMYWYQQDPGMELHLIHYSYGVNSTEKGDLSSESTVSRIRTEHFPLTLESARPSHTSQYLCASSDEGPRTSGATDTQYFGPGTRLTVL.

This chain uses TRBV11-3 with TRBJ2-2, with D uncertain. V lost 1 base and J 5 bases, leaving 8 bases between the germline ends. CDR1 and CDR2 (germline): SGHNT, YENEEA. The CDR3 has 14 amino acids. CDR3 DNA: TGTGCCAGCAGCTTAGGGATGGAGACCGGGGAGCTGTTTTTT. It codes for CASSLGMETGELFF.

V usage is TRBV4-1 and J usage is TRBJ2-7, with a possible D match to TRBD1 (5 bases). Trimming took 4 bases from V and 0 from J, leaving 10 bases between them. The germline CDR1 and CDR2 sequences are MGHRA and YSYEKL. CDR3 length: 14 amino acids. This CDR3 reads CASSLGASSYEQYF. DNA for the CDR3: TGCGCCAGCAGCCTAGGGGCGAGCTCCTACGAGCAGTACTTC.

The chain links TRBV29-1 to TRBJ2-7, with 10 bases that match TRBD1. V was pared by 8 bases and J by 6 bases, with 13 bases of the junction left unmatched. Germline CDR1 is SQVTM and CDR2 is ANQGSEA. This CDR3 is 14 amino acids long. Here the CDR3 DNA reads TGCAGCACCACCCTCGGGACAGGGGATCGCGAGCAGTACTTC. Translated: CSTTLGTGDREQYF.

On this clonotype: It is unclear where the CDR3 begins or ends on the DNA, so no DNA is shown, and the CDR3 is as TCRdb lists it. The chain employs TRBV20-1 and TRBJ1-1; the table's TRBD1 call for D was not verified on the DNA. The CDR3 spans 14 residues, counting both ends. Per the germline V gene, CDR1 is DFQATT and CDR2 is SNEGSKA (reference sequence). The chain's CDR3 is CSAFLAQGRTEAFF.

The chain carries TRBV2 and TRBJ2-3; D is possibly TRBD2 (6 bases). CDR3 length: 14 residues. The germline V and J ends were trimmed by 7 bases and 6 bases, with 17 bases remaining between them. CDR1 SNHLY and CDR2 FYNNEI come from the germline V gene. The CDR3 region is CASKRDSFADTQYF. The CDR3 DNA sequence: TGTGCCAGCAAACGGGACTCCTTCGCGGATACGCAGTATTTT.

The chain links TRBV4-2 to TRBJ1-2; D gene uncertain. V was cut by 0 bases and J by 2 bases, with 10 bases left in between. Germline CDR1 reads LGHNA; CDR2 reads YNFKEQ. The CDR3 spans 15 residues. The DNA of the CDR3 is TGTGCCAGCAGCCAAGAACCCACCGCCAACTATGGCTACACCTTC. It encodes CASSQEPTANYGYTF.

This clonotype came up once. The rearrangement links TRBV15 to TRBJ2-2; D gene unclear. CDR3 length: 14 residues. The V end lost 1 base, the J end lost 1 base, and 4 bases lay between the germline ends. Per germline, CDR1 LNHNV and CDR2 YYDKDF (reference sequence). DNA of the CDR3: TGTGCCACCAGCAGAGTTGGGAACACCGGGGAGCTGTTTTTT. Amino acids: CATSRVGNTGELFF.

The chain is built from TRBV28 and TRBJ1-5; 8 bases map to TRBD1. V gave up 6 bases and J gave up 5 bases; unmatched junction bases: 6. The CDR3 consists of 14 residues. Germline V lookup: CDR1 MDHEN, CDR2 SYDVKM. CDR3 amino acids: CASRSTGEHQPQHF. CDR3 in DNA: TGTGCCAGCAGATCGACAGGGGAGCATCAGCCCCAGCATTTT.

The gene calls are TRBV28 and TRBJ1-1, with 8 bases fitting TRBD1. Germline V gene sequence: CDR1 MDHEN, CDR2 SYDVKM. The CDR3 consists of 14 residues. V was clipped by 4 bases and J by 1 base; unmatched bases: 2. The CDR3 region has the DNA TGTGCCAGCAGTTGGACAGGGAGGAACACTGAAGCTTTCTTT. Protein: CASSWTGRNTEAFF.

The chain is built from TRBV9 and TRBJ2-1; D unclear. V dropped 3 bases and J dropped 0 bases, with 10 bases sitting between them. CDR1 and CDR2 from the germline V gene are SGDLS and YYNGEE. The CDR3 sequence is 15 residues long. CDR3: CASSAGLGSYNEQFF. CDR3 DNA: TGTGCCAGCAGCGCCGGCCTTGGCTCCTACAATGAGCAGTTCTTC.

V is TRBV3-1 and J is TRBJ2-1; D unresolved. Germline V lookup: CDR1 LGHDT, CDR2 YNNKEL (reference sequence). The CDR3 consists of 13 residues. V was shortened by 4 bases and J by 5 bases, with 9 bases between the two germline ends. The CDR3 here is CASSLTDDNEQFF. CDR3 DNA sequence: TGTGCCAGCAGCCTTACGGACGACAATGAGCAGTTCTTC.

The DNA of the CDR3 is TGCAGTGCTAGGGAGGGGAGATTGGCCAAAAACATTCAGTACTTC. Translating gives CSAREGRLAKNIQYF. V usage is TRBV20-1 and J usage is TRBJ2-4, with D maybe TRBD2 (6 bases). The V end lost 3 bases, the J end lost 1 base, and 13 bases lay between the germline ends. The CDR3 loop spans 15 amino acids. Germline V CDR1 and CDR2: DFQATT, SNEGSKA (reference sequence).

The gene calls are TRBV29-1 and TRBJ2-5; TRBD1 might be the D (6 bases). This CDR3 comprises 15 residues. The V end was cut by 0 bases, the J end by 1 base, with 12 bases between. Germline V CDR1 and CDR2: SQVTM, ANQGSEA. The CDR3 region is CSVEEGRGSQETQYF. The DNA for the CDR3 is TGCAGCGTTGAAGAGGGCAGGGGCTCCCAAGAGACCCAGTACTTC.

The V gene is TRBV12-3 or TRBV12-4, the J gene TRBJ2-5; D gene ambiguous. CDR3 length: 13 residues. The germline V and J ends were trimmed by 6 bases and 5 bases, with 13 bases remaining between them. The CDR3 coding sequence is TGTGCCAGCAGGACGTCCATTTTGGAGACCCAGTACTTC. Amino acid sequence: CASRTSILETQYF.

The chain combines TRBV7-2 with TRBJ2-3; no clear D gene. This CDR3 region has 12 residues. Deletions cut 5 bases from V and 10 bases from J, with 13 bases between. Germline V gene sequence: CDR1 SGHTA, CDR2 FQGNSA. CDR3 residues: CASSPMKVSQYF. The CDR3 nucleotides are TGTGCCAGCAGCCCTATGAAGGTTTCGCAGTATTTT.

The chain carries TRBV20-1 and TRBJ2-4, with 7 bases aligning to TRBD2. Germline V gene data show CDR1 as DFQATT and CDR2 as SNEGSKA (reference sequence). Unmatched junction bases numbered 7, after V lost 2 bases and J lost 6 bases. This CDR3 is 14 amino acids long. CDR3 coding DNA: TGCAGTGCTAGAATTACTAGCGCGGGAAACATTCAGTACTTC. Protein product: CSARITSAGNIQYF.

This clonotype was detected a few times. The genes are TRBV11-2 and TRBJ2-6, with D unresolved. Germline V CDR1 and CDR2: SGHAT, FQNNGV. Trimming removed 7 bases at V and 0 bases at J, with 10 bases between. This CDR3 spans 15 amino acids. CDR3 region: CASKPTGSGANVLTF. CDR3 DNA: TGTGCCAGCAAACCCACCGGCTCTGGGGCCAACGTCCTGACTTTC. The full variable domain, rest sourced from reference TRBV11-2 and TRBJ2-6, is EAGVAQSPRYKIIEKRQSVAFWCNPISGHATLYWYQQILGQGPKLLIQFQNNGVVDDSQLPKDRFSAERLKGVDSTLKIQPAKLEDSAVYLCASKPTGSGANVLTFGAGSRLTVL.